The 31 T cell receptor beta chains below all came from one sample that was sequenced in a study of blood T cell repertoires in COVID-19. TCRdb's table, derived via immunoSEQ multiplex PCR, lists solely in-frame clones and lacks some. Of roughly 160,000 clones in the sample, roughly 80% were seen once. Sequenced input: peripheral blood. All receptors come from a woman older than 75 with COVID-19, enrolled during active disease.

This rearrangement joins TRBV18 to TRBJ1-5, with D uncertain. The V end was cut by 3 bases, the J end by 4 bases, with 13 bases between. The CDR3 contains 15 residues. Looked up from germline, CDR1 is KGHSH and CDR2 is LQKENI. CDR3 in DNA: TGTGCCAGCTCACCCTCACAGCCCGCAAATCAGCCCCAGCATTTT. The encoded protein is CASSPSQPANQPQHF.

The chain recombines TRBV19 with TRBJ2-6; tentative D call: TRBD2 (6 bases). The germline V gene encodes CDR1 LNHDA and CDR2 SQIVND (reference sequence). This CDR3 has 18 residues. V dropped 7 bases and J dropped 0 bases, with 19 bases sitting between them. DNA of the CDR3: TGTGCCAGTAACGTGGATGGGGGGACGTTCTCTGGGGCCAACGTCCTGACTTTC. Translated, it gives CASNVDGGTFSGANVLTF.

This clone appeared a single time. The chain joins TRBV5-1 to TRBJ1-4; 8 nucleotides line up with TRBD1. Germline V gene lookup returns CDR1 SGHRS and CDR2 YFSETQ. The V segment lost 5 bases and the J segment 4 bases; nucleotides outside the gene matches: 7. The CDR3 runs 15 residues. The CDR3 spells CASSDLQGVNEKLFF. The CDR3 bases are TGCGCCAGCAGTGACTTACAGGGGGTTAATGAAAAACTGTTTTTT. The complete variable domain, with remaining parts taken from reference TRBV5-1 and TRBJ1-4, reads KAGVTQTPRYLIKTRGQQVTLSCSPISGHRSVSWYQQTPGQGLQFLFEYFSETQRNKGNFPGRFSGRQFSNSRSEMNVSTLELGDSALYLCASSDLQGVNEKLFFGSGTQLSVL.

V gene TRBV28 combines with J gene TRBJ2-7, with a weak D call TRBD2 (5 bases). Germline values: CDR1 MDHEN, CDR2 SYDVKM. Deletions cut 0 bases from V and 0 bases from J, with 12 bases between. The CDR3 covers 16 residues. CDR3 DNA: TGTGCCAGCAGTTTATGGGGTGCGGGTGGCTCCTACGAGCAGTACTTC. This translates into CASSLWGAGGSYEQYF. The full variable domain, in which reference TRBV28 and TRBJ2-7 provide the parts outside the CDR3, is DVKVTQSSRYLVKRTGEKVFLECVQDMDHENMFWYRQDPGLGLRLIYFSYDVKMKEKGDIPEGYSVSREKKERFSLILESASTNQTSMYLCASSLWGAGGSYEQYFGPGTRLTVT.

The CDR3 coding sequence is TGTGCCACCACCCCAGGACTGGGTAATTCACCCCTCCACTTT. Residues: CATTPGLGNSPLHF. The chain has TRBV27 and TRBJ1-6; D remains unclear. V dropped 10 bases and J dropped 6 bases, with 16 bases sitting between them. This CDR3 is built from 14 residues. Looked up from germline, CDR1 is MNHEY and CDR2 is SMNVEV (reference sequence).

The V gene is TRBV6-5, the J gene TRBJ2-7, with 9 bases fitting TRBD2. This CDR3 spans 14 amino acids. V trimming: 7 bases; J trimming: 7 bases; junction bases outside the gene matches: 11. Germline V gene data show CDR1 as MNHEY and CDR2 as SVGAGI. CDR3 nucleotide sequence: TGTGCCAGCACCACAGTAGCGGGAGAGAGAGAGCAGTACTTC. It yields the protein CASTTVAGEREQYF.

CDR3 sequence: CASSSLQGPTYEQYF. CDR3 DNA sequence: TGCGCCAGCAGCTCCTTACAGGGACCCACCTACGAGCAGTACTTC. The rearrangement links TRBV5-1 to TRBJ2-7; a possible D gene is TRBD1 (6 bases). The V end lost 3 bases, the J end lost 2 bases, and 15 bases lay between the germline ends. From germline, CDR1 is SGHRS and CDR2 YFSETQ. This CDR3 comprises 15 residues.

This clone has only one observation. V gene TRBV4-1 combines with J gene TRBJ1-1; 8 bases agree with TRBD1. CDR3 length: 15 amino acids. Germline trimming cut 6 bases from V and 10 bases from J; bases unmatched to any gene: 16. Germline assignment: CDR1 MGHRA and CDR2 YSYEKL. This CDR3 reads CASRAPTGDNQGAFF. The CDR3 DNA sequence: TGCGCCAGCAGGGCTCCGACAGGGGACAATCAGGGAGCTTTCTTT.

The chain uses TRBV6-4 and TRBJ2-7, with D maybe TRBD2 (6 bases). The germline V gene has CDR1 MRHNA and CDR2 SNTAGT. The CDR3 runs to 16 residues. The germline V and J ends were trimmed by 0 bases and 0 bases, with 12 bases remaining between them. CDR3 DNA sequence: TGTGCCAGCAGTGACTCCCCGGGACTGATCTCCTACGAGCAGTACTTC. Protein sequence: CASSDSPGLISYEQYF.

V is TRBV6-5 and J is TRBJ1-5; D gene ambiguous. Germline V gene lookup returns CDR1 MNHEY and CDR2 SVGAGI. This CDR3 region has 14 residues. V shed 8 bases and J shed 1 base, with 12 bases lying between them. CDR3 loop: CASGPEWSNQPQHF. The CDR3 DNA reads TGTGCCAGCGGCCCCGAATGGAGCAATCAGCCCCAGCATTTT.

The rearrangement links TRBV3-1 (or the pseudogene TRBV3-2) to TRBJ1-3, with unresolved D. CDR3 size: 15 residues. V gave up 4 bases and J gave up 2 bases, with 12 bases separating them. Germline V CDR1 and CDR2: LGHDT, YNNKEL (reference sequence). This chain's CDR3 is CASSPPTRTGNTIYF. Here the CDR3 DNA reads TGTGCCAGCAGCCCACCGACACGGACTGGAAACACCATATATTTT.

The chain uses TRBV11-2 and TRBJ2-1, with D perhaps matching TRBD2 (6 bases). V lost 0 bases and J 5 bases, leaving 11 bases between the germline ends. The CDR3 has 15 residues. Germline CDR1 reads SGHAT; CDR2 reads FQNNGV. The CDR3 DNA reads TGTGCCAGCAGCTTAGAAGCGGGTGAAAACAATGAGCAGTTCTTC. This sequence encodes CASSLEAGENNEQFF.

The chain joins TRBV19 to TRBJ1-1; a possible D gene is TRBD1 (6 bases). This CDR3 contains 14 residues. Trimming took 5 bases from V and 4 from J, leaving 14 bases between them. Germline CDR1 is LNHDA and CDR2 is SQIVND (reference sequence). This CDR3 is CASSDQGTGTEAFF. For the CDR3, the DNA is TGTGCCAGTAGTGATCAGGGGACGGGCACTGAAGCTTTCTTT.

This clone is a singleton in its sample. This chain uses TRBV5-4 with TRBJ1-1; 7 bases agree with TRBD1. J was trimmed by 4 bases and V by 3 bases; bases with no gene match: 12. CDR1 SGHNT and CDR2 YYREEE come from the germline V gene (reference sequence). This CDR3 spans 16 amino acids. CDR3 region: CASSSQGGPGFTEAFF. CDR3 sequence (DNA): TGTGCCAGCAGCTCTCAGGGGGGCCCCGGTTTCACTGAAGCTTTCTTT.

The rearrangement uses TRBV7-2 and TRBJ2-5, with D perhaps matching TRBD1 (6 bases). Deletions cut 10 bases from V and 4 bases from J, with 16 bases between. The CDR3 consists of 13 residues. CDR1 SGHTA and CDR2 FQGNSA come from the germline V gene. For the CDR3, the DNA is TGTGCCACCTCAAAGGGGGTGGTAGAGACCCAGTACTTC. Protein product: CATSKGVVETQYF.

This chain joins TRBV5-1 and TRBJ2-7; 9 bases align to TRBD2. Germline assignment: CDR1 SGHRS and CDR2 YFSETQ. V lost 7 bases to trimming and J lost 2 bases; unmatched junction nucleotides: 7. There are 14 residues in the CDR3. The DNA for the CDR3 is TGCGCCAGCGGAACGACTAGCGGTACCTACGAGCAGTACTTC. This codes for CASGTTSGTYEQYF.

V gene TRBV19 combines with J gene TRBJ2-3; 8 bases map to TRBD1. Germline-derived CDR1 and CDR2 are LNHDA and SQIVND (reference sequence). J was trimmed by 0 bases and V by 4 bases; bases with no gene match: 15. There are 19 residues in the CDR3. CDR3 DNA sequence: TGTGCCAGTAGTAGCCCTTTGAGGACAGGGAGGTATAGCACAGATACGCAGTATTTT. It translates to CASSSPLRTGRYSTDTQYF.

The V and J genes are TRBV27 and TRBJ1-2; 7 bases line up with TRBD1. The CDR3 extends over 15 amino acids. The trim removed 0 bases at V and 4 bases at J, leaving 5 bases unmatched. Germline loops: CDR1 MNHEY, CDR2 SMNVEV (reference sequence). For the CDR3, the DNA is TGTGCCAGCAGTTTATCAGTGGCAGGGGGCTATGGCTACACCTTC. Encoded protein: CASSLSVAGGYGYTF.

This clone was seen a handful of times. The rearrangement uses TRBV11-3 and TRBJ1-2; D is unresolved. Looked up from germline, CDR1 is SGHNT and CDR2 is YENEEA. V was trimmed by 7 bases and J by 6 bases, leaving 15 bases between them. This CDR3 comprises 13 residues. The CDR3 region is CASTPRGLNGYTF. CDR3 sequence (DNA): TGTGCCAGCACCCCCCGGGGTCTCAATGGCTACACCTTC. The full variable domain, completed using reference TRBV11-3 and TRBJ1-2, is EAGVVQSPRYKIIEKKQPVAFWCNPISGHNTLYWYLQNLGQGPELLIRYENEEAVDDSQLPKDRFSAERLKGVDSTLKIQPAELGDSAVYLCASTPRGLNGYTFGSGTRLTVV.

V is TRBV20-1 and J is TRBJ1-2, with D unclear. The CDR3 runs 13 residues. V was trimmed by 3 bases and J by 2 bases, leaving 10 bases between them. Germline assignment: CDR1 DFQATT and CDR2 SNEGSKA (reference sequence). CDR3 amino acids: CSASRGSNYGYTF. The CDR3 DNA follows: TGCAGTGCTAGTCGCGGTTCAAACTATGGCTACACCTTC.

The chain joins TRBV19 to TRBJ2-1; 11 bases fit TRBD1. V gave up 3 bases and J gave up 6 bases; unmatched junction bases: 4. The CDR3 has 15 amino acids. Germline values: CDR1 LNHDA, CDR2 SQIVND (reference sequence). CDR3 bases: TGTGCCAGTAGTATTAGGGACAGGGGGGGCAATGAGCAGTTCTTC. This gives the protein CASSIRDRGGNEQFF.

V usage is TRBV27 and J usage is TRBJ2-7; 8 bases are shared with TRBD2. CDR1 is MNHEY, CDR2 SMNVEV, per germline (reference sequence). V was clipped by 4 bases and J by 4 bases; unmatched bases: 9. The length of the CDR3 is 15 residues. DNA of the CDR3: TGTGCCAGCAGTTCCCAAGCGGGAGACGGGTACGAGCAGTACTTC. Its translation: CASSSQAGDGYEQYF.

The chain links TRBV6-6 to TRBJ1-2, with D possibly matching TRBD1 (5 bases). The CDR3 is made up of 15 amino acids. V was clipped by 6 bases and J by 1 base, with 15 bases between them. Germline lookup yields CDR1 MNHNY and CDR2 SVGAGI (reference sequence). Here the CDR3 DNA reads TGTGCCAGCAGCGTACCCGACAGAAGTAACTATGGCTACACCTTC. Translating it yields CASSVPDRSNYGYTF.

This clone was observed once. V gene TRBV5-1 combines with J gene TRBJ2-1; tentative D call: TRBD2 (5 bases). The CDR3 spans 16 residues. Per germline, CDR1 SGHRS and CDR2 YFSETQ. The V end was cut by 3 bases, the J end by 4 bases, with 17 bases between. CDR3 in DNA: TGCGCCAGCAGCTCCTCGCCAGCGGACGGTTACAATGAGCAGTTCTTC. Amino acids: CASSSSPADGYNEQFF.

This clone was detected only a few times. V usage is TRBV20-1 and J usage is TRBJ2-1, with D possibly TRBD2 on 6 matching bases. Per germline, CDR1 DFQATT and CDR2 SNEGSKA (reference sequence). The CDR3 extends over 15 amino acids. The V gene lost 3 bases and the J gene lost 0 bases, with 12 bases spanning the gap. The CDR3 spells CSASGTRRSYNEQFF. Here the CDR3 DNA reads TGCAGTGCTAGTGGGACTCGCCGCTCCTACAATGAGCAGTTCTTC.

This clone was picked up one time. CDR3 region: CATSRGSSYNEQFF. The CDR3 nucleotides are TGTGCCACCAGCAGAGGGAGCTCCTACAATGAGCAGTTCTTC. This chain joins TRBV15 and TRBJ2-1; D gene uncertain. The CDR3 covers 14 residues. Germline CDR1 reads LNHNV; CDR2 reads YYDKDF (reference sequence). The germline V and J ends were trimmed by 1 base and 0 bases, with 4 bases remaining between them.

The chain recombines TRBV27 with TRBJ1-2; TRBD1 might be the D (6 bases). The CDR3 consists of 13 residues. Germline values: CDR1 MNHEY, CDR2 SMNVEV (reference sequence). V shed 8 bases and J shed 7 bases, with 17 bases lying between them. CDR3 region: CASRRTVASGYTF. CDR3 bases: TGTGCCAGCCGACGGACAGTGGCGAGTGGCTACACCTTC.

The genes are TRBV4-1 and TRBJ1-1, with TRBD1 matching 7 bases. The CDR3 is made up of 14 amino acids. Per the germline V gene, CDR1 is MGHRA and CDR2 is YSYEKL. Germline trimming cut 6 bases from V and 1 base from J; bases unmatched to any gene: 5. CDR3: CASRLGTANTEAFF. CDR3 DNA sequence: TGCGCCAGCAGGTTGGGGACAGCGAACACTGAAGCTTTCTTT.

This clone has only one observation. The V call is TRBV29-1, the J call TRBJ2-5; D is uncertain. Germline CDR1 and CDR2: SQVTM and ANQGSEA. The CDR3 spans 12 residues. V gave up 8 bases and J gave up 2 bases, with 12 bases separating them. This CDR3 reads CSSKSGQETQYF. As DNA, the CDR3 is TGCAGCTCTAAATCAGGACAAGAGACCCAGTACTTC.

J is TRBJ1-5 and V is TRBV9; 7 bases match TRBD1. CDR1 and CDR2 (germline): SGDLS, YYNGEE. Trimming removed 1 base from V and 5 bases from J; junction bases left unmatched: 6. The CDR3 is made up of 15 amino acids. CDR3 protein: CASSVMGQTDQPQHF. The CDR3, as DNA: TGTGCCAGCAGCGTAATGGGACAGACCGATCAGCCCCAGCATTTT.

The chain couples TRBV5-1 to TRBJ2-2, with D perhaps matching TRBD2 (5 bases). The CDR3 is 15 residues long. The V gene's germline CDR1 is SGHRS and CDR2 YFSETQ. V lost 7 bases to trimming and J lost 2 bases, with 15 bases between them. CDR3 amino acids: CASSLSEVNTGELFF. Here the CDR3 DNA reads TGCGCCAGCTCCTTATCGGAGGTCAACACCGGGGAGCTGTTTTTT. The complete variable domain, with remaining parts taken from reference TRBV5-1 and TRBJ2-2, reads KAGVTQTPRYLIKTRGQQVTLSCSPISGHRSVSWYQQTPGQGLQFLFEYFSETQRNKGNFPGRFSGRQFSNSRSEMNVSTLELGDSALYLCASSLSEVNTGELFFGEGSRLTVL.